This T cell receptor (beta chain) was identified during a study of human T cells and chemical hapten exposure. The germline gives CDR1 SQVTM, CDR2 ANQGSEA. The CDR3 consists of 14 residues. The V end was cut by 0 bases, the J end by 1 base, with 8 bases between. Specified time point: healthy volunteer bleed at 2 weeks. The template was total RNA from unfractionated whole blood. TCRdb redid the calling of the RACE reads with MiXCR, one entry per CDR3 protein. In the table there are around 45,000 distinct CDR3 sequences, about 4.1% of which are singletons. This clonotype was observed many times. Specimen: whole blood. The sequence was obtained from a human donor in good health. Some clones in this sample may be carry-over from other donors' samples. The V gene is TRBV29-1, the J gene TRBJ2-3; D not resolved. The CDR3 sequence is CSVEDRTRTDTQYF. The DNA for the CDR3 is TGCAGCGTTGAAGATCGGACCCGCACAGATACGCAGTATTTT.